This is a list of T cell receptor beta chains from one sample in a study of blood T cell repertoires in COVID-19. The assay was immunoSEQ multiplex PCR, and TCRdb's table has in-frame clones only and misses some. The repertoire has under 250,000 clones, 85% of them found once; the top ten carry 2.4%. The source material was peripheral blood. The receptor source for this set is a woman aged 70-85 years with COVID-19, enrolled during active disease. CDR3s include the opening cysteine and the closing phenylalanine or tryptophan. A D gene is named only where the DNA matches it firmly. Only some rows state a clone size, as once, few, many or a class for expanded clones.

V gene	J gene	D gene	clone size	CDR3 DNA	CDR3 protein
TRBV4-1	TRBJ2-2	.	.	TGCGCCAGCAGCCAGGTGACGGCGCGGCGGACCGGGGAGCTGTTTTTT	CASSQVTARRTGELFF
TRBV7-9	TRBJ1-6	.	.	TGTGCCAGCAGCCCCCGGGGAGGGGAGACTTCACCCCTCCACTTT	CASSPRGGETSPLHF
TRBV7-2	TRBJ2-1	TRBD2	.	TGTGCCAGCAGCTTGAGCGGGGGCCCCCACAATGAGCAGTTCTTC	CASSLSGGPHNEQFF
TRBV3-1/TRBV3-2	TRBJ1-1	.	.	TGTGCCAGCAGCCAAACCGGGGGGAACACTGAAGCTTTCTTT	CASSQTGGNTEAFF
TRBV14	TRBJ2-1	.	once	TGTGCCAGCAGCCAACTGATGGGCAAATACAAAGGCGCCTACAATGAGCAGTTCTTC	CASSQLMGKYKGAYNEQFF
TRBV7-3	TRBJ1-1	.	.	TGTGCCAGCAGCGATATGGGGACACCAAACACTGAAGCTTTCTTT	CASSDMGTPNTEAFF
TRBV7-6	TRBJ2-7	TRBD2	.	TGTGCCAGCAGCTTAAGGGCTAGCGGGAAGTACGAGCAGTACTTC	CASSLRASGKYEQYF
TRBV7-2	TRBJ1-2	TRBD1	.	TGTGCCAGCAGCACCGACAGGGGAGCCCCCTTATCTGGCTACACCTTC	CASSTDRGAPLSGYTF
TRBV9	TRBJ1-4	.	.	TGTGCCAGCAGCCTCCCGGGAAGCTCTAATGAAAAACTGTTTTTT	CASSLPGSSNEKLFF
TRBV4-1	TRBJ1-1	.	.	TGCGCCAGCAGCCAAGAGTCCAGGAAAGCTTTCTTT	CASSQESRKAFF
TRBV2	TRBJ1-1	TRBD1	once	TGTGCCAGCGCCGACAGGGAGAACACTGAAGCTTTCTTT	CASADRENTEAFF
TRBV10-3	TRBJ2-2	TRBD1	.	TGTGCCATCAGTGACTTTAGACAGGGGTGGGACACCGGGGAGCTGTTTTTT	CAISDFRQGWDTGELFF
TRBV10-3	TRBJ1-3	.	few	TGTGCCATCAAACCCGGGGTTGGAAACACCATATATTTT	CAIKPGVGNTIYF
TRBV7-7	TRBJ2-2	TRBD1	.	TGTGCTAGCAGCCAGGACAGGGGCCAGACCGGGGAGCTGTTTTTT	CASSQDRGQTGELFF
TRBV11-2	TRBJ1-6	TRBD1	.	TGTGCCAGCAGCTTGGGTCTGGGACAGGATTCACCCCTCCACTTT	CASSLGLGQDSPLHF
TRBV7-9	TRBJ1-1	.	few	TGTGCCAGCAGCTTCTTGAACACTGAAGCTTTCTTT	CASSFLNTEAFF
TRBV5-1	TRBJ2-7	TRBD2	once	TGCGCCAGCAGCTTGTTAGGGACTAGTACCCACGAGCAGTACTTC	CASSLLGTSTHEQYF
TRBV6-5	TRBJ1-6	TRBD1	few	TGTGCCAGCAGCCTTGGACAGGGCGATTCACCCCTCCACTTT	CASSLGQGDSPLHF
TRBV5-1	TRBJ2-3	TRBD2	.	TGCGCCAGCAGCTTGTCCCTAGCGGGAGGGCCCTTACACACAGATACGCAGTATTTT	CASSLSLAGGPLHTDTQYF
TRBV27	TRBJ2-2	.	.	TGTGCCAGCACCCTACGGGGAGGCGGGGAGCTGTTTTTT	CASTLRGGGELFF
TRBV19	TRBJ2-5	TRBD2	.	TGTGCCAGTAGCCCCGGGACTAGCGGGGTTGAGACCCAGTACTTC	CASSPGTSGVETQYF
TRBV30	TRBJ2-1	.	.	TGTGCCTGGAGGGGGACATCGGATGGGGAGCAGTTCTTC	CAWRGTSDGEQFF
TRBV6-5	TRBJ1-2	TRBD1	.	TGTGCCAGCAGCCAGGGGGGCAGTAGGGGCTATGGCTACACCTTC	CASSQGGSRGYGYTF
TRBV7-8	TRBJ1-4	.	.	TGTGCCAGCAGCAATACCGGGACTGTCCGTGAAAAACTGTTTTTT	CASSNTGTVREKLFF
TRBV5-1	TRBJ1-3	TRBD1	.	TGCGCCAGCAGGACACAGGGGGCTGGAAACACCATATATTTT	CASRTQGAGNTIYF
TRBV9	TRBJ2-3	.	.	TGTGCCAGCAGCGTGTATGGCGGGGAGGGCACAGATACGCAGTATTTT	CASSVYGGEGTDTQYF
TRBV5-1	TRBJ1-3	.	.	TGCGCCAGCAGCTTGCCAGGGGCCGGAAACACCATATATTTT	CASSLPGAGNTIYF
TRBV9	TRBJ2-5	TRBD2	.	TGTGCCAGCAGCGTAGGCACTAGCGGGTTCCAAGAGACCCAGTACTTC	CASSVGTSGFQETQYF